The entry below gives a single T cell receptor (beta chain) sequence along with its context. What it recognizes is unknown. This record belongs to a study of T cells expressing NK-cell markers. Study summary: Researchers got TCR beta repertoires out of sorted CD3+CD56+NKG2C+, CD3+CD56+NKG2C- and CD3+CD56-NKG2C+ T cells. Within the sequenced cohort of eight donors, seven exhibited HCMV seropositivity and one was seronegative. Study-wide results and limits: Evidence did not settle whether expanded NKG2C+ T cell clones targeted HCMV.

TCRdb re-called the 5' RACE reads; one entry per CDR3 protein, DNA not given. The repertoire table contains over 350,000 distinct CDR3 sequences. This CDR3 contains 13 residues. Germline CDR1 reads SQVTM; CDR2 reads ANQGSEA. The sample was blood T cells: a sorted CD56 or NKG2C T cell subset, CD4+ or CD8+ T cells, or bulk PBMC T cells (not recorded which). This clonotype originated in a woman aged 50 to 65 in good health. V is TRBV29-1 and J is TRBJ2-5; the TRBD2 assignment by TCRdb is unverifiable without DNA. This chain's CDR3 is CSTVRLTQETQYF. The full variable domain, in which reference TRBV29-1 and TRBJ2-5 provide the parts outside the CDR3, is SAVISQKPSRDICQRGTSLTIQCQVDSQVTMMFWYRQQPGQSLTLIATANQGSEATYESGFVIDKFPISRPNLTFSTLTVSNMSPEDSSIYLCSTVRLTQETQYFGPGTRLLVL.